Described below is a single T cell receptor (beta chain) sequence and its context. Its specificity is not known. Assay: immunoSEQ multiplex PCR; the TCRdb copy retains only in-frame clones and omits some. This sample yields around 100,000 clones, of which more than 75% are seen a single time; roughly 3% belongs to the top ten. This specimen belongs to a study of T cell responses to AZD1222 COVID-19 vaccine. General study findings and limits: Spike-specific TCR breadth and depth both grew after two AZD1222 doses.

Germline-derived CDR1 and CDR2 are LGHNA and YSLEER. V lost 0 bases, J lost 5 bases, and 10 bases lay in between. The CDR3 spans 14 residues. V is TRBV4-3 and J is TRBJ1-2, with D unresolved. The clonotype comes from an adult in good health. The sequences come from peripheral blood, collected on day 0 of AZD1222 vaccination. The CDR3 reads CASSQDVKSYGYTF. CDR3 nucleotides: TGCGCCAGCAGCCAAGATGTGAAGTCGTATGGCTACACCTTC.